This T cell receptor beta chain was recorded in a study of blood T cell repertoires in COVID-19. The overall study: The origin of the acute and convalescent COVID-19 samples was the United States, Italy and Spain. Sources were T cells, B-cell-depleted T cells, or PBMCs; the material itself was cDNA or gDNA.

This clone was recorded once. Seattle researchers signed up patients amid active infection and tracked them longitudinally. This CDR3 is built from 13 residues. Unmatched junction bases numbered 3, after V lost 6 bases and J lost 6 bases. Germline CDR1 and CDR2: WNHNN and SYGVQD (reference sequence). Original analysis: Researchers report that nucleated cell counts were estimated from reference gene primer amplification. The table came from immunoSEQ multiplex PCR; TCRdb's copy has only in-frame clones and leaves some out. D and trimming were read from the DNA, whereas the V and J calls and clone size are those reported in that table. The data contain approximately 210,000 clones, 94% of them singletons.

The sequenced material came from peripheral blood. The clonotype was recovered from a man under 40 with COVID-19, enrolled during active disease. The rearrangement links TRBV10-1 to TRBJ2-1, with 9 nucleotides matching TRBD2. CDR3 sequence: CASSPSGVNEQFF. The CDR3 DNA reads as TGCGCCAGCAGCCCTAGCGGGGTCAATGAGCAGTTCTTC.